The rows below give T cell receptor beta chains drawn from one sample of a study of tumor-infiltrating lymphocytes in primary liver carcinoma. MiXCR, applied by TCRdb to the multiplex PCR reads, yields one record per CDR3 protein. The sample consists of fewer than 85,000 distinct CDR3 sequences, under 75% of them appearing once. The specimen sequenced was tumor-adjacent normal liver tissue. The receptor source for this set is a middle-aged man with primary liver carcinoma and hepatitis B virus infection. CDR3s include the opening cysteine and the closing phenylalanine or tryptophan. D genes are given only for firm matches. The size entry is marked missing in some rows and otherwise reads once, few, many or a size class.

CVSSLFGRESYNEQFF,TRBJ2-1,NA,TRBV5-6,16,NA
CASSLEAVKGFF,TRBJ2-1,NA,TRBV12-3/TRBV12-4,12,many
CASSLVHFGELFF,TRBJ2-2,NA,TRBV11-1,13,few
CASSQDPTGSYEQYF,TRBJ2-7,NA,TRBV4-3,15,NA
CAGSENVIDRGLDNEQFF,TRBJ2-1,TRBD1,TRBV28,18,NA
CASSLYDRRDRETYEQYF,TRBJ2-7,TRBD1,TRBV7-9,18,once
CSVSLDGYQYGYTF,TRBJ1-2,NA,TRBV29-1,14,once
CASSRGGVSYNEQFF,TRBJ2-1,NA,TRBV19,15,few
CASSGSRGPPLHF,TRBJ1-6,NA,TRBV25-1,13,NA
CASSPLAGGSYNEQFF,TRBJ2-1,TRBD2,TRBV7-6,16,few
CAGSLSTSPNEQFF,TRBJ2-1,NA,TRBV11-1,14,NA
CANNPGLAGTDAQYF,TRBJ2-3,TRBD2,TRBV6-5,15,NA
CVSSYQTSFNEQFF,TRBJ2-1,NA,TRBV6-5,14,NA
CACSFGSNEQFF,TRBJ2-1,NA,TRBV10-2,12,NA
CVRSQFPAGNNEQFF,TRBJ2-1,TRBD2,TRBV14,15,NA
CATSDPRGGSKNIQYF,TRBJ2-4,NA,TRBV24-1,16,NA
CPSSFGATYGQFF,TRBJ2-1,NA,TRBV11-2,13,NA
CARSPSREVIWELFF,TRBJ2-2,TRBD2,TRBV11-2,15,NA
CTSSLGEVPTLNTGELFF,TRBJ2-2,NA,TRBV5-6,18,NA
CAIGDRTGTEAFF,TRBJ1-1,NA,TRBV10-3,13,NA
CAAHSGGAYEQYF,TRBJ2-7,NA,TRBV6-5,13,many
CASSQELAPRTNTQYF,TRBJ2-3,TRBD2,TRBV4-2,16,NA
CASSLGLGKWDTQYF,TRBJ2-3,TRBD2,TRBV4-1,15,NA
CGSGRRSEETQYF,TRBJ2-5,NA,TRBV13,13,NA
CSSSLAYRAYYNEEFF,TRBJ2-1,NA,TRBV11-1,16,NA
CASSYEQEAFGYGYTF,TRBJ1-2,NA,TRBV6-5,16,NA
CASGLAGGSTDTQYF,TRBJ2-3,TRBD2,TRBV12-3/TRBV12-4,15,NA
CASSPTGTGINGQYF,TRBJ2-7,TRBD1,TRBV5-4,15,NA
CSVDRTGTDTQYF,TRBJ2-3,NA,TRBV20-1,13,NA
CSVEGSGTEAFF,TRBJ1-1,NA,TRBV29-1,12,NA
CTSSPGLSGNTRETQYF,TRBJ2-5,TRBD2,TRBV28,17,NA
CVSSPELCGRYTGELFF,TRBJ2-2,NA,TRBV21-1,17,NA
CASIPTGANVLTF,TRBJ2-6,NA,TRBV5-1,13,NA